This T cell receptor (beta chain) was identified during a study of Tregs in tolerant kidney transplant recipients. Notes on the study in general: Validation in larger populations is needed because few patients were studied.

Notes on this clone: The antigen is undetermined.

Unstimulated regulatory T cells (CD4+CD25+CD127-), CD4+CD25- non-regulatory cells, CD4 and CD8 cells were FACS-sorted from thawed PBMCs. This table comes from immunoSEQ multiplex PCR, and its TCRdb copy is limited to in-frame clones, with some not included. Among around 120,000 clones, roughly 92% were seen once, and the ten largest hold roughly 0.61%. This TCR was sampled from a human donor in good health. Sequencing was performed on CD4+ T cells from blood.

The CDR3 spells CASTATGLGYGYTF. DNA of the CDR3: TGTGCCAGTACCGCCACGGGCCTAGGGTATGGCTACACCTTC. V gene TRBV19 combines with J gene TRBJ1-2; no firm D call. This CDR3 is built from 14 residues. Germline V lookup: CDR1 LNHDA, CDR2 SQIVND (reference sequence). The germline V and J ends were trimmed by 7 bases and 5 bases, with 17 bases remaining between them.